The entry below gives a single T cell receptor beta chain sequence along with its context. Clones were sequenced by immunoSEQ multiplex PCR, and TCRdb holds only the in-frame ones, with some missing. The sample consists of roughly 250,000 clones, about 89% of them appearing once. The sample is drawn from a study of blood T cell repertoires in COVID-19. This CDR3 spans 17 amino acids. The ends lost 0 bases at V and 7 bases at J; junction bases unmatched: 7. CDR1 is LGHNA and CDR2 is YSLEER in the germline V gene. The chain links TRBV4-3 to TRBJ2-2, with TRBD2 matching over 11 bases. The sample comprised PBMCs or T cells enriched from blood (not recorded which). The TCR originated in a human donor in a cohort exposed to, infected with or recovered from COVID-19 (not recorded which). The donor label of this sample is uncertain. CDR3 sequence reads: CASSQDFSGGANGELFF. The CDR3 bases are TGCGCCAGCAGCCAAGATTTTAGCGGGGGGGCAAACGGGGAGCTGTTTTTT.